The 13 T cell receptor beta chains below all came from one sample that was sequenced in a study of blood T cell repertoires in COVID-19. Here immunoSEQ multiplex PCR was the method, and the copy in TCRdb shows in-frame clones only, minus some. The sample comprises 30,000 to 40,000 clones, roughly 90% of which are singletons, and around 15% rests with the top ten. The specimen was peripheral blood. These receptors were taken from a human donor with active COVID-19. The donor label of this sample is uncertain.

This rearrangement joins TRBV14 to TRBJ2-5; 7 nucleotides align to TRBD1. CDR1 SGHDN and CDR2 FVKESK come from the germline V gene. V was pared by 3 bases and J by 6 bases, with 19 bases of the junction left unmatched. The CDR3 contains 18 residues. As DNA, the CDR3 is TGTGCCAGCAGCCAGGAGACAGGGTTGGGGTTAATCGTGAAGACCCAGTACTTC. Residues: CASSQETGLGLIVKTQYF. The full variable domain, its missing parts supplied by reference TRBV14 and TRBJ2-5, is EAGVTQFPSHSVIEKGQTVTLRCDPISGHDNLYWYRRVMGKEIKFLLHFVKESKQDESGMPNNRFLAERTGGTYSTLKVQPAELEDSGVYFCASSQETGLGLIVKTQYFGPGTRLLVL.

This clone was observed a few times. This chain joins TRBV4-1 and TRBJ2-5; D is possibly TRBD2 (6 bases). Germline CDR1 and CDR2: MGHRA and YSYEKL. The V end was cut by 0 bases, the J end by 7 bases, with 12 bases between. The CDR3 has 14 amino acids. CDR3 in amino acids: CASSQEGTLGTQYF. CDR3 in DNA: TGCGCCAGCAGCCAAGAAGGGACTTTGGGGACCCAGTACTTC.

This clone was observed a handful of times. The chain combines TRBV20-1 with TRBJ2-7; weak D call: TRBD2 (5 bases). The germline V and J ends were trimmed by 5 bases and 6 bases, with 11 bases remaining between them. Germline V lookup: CDR1 DFQATT, CDR2 SNEGSKA (reference sequence). This CDR3 has 11 amino acids. The CDR3 region has the DNA TGCAGTGCTCGCCCGGGGAGCGAGCAGTACTTC. This codes for CSARPGSEQYF.

The chain couples TRBV7-2 to TRBJ2-1; D perhaps matches TRBD1 (5 bases). Germline V gene lookup returns CDR1 SGHTA and CDR2 FQGNSA. CDR3 length equals 15 residues. V lost 3 bases and J 0 bases, leaving 9 bases between the germline ends. The CDR3 region has the DNA TGTGCCAGCAGCTTCACCAGGGTCTCCTACAATGAGCAGTTCTTC. Its translation: CASSFTRVSYNEQFF.

The chain carries TRBV28 and TRBJ1-3; a possible D gene is TRBD1 (6 bases). CDR1 is MDHEN, CDR2 SYDVKM, per germline. This CDR3 spans 21 amino acids. Trimming left V 1 base short and J 0 bases short, with 25 bases between. The CDR3, as DNA: TGTGCCAGCAGTTTATTTATGACAGGAGTAGATATTAACTCCTCTGGAAACACCATATATTTT. Translated, it gives CASSLFMTGVDINSSGNTIYF.

The V and J genes are TRBV5-1 and TRBJ2-3, with D tentatively TRBD1 (6 bases). V was pared by 2 bases and J by 3 bases, with 16 bases between. The CDR3 is 16 residues long. Germline loops: CDR1 SGHRS, CDR2 YFSETQ. CDR3 coding DNA: TGCGCCAGCAGCTTCGGACAGACGGGGCAAACAGATACGCAGTATTTT. Translating gives CASSFGQTGQTDTQYF.

V usage is TRBV7-6 and J usage is TRBJ2-1; 11 bases are shared with TRBD2. The germline gives CDR1 SGHVS, CDR2 FNYEAQ. The trim removed 6 bases at V and 3 bases at J, leaving 4 bases unmatched. The CDR3 length is 15 residues. The CDR3 protein is CASRPTSGGYNEQFF. The CDR3 DNA follows: TGTGCCAGCAGACCCACTAGCGGGGGCTACAATGAGCAGTTCTTC.

V usage is TRBV6-2 or TRBV6-3 and J usage is TRBJ2-5; 11 bases agree with TRBD2. The CDR3 totals 18 residues. Germline CDR1 reads MNHEY; CDR2 reads SVGEGT. The ends lost 6 bases at V and 5 bases at J; junction bases unmatched: 17. The CDR3 spells CASSDPTASGGREETQYF. The CDR3 coding sequence is TGTGCCAGCAGCGATCCCACGGCTAGCGGGGGGAGGGAGGAGACCCAGTACTTC.

The chain is built from TRBV7-2 and TRBJ2-2, with 12 bases fitting TRBD2. The CDR3 is made up of 15 amino acids. V shed 4 bases, J shed 4 bases, and the junction held 1 base outside the gene matches. Germline CDR1 is SGHTA and CDR2 is FQGNSA. CDR3 protein: CASSWTSGTTGELFF. The CDR3 bases are TGTGCCAGCAGCTGGACTAGCGGGACCACCGGGGAGCTGTTTTTT. Full variable domain (rest looked up from reference TRBV7-2 and TRBJ2-2): GAGVSQSPSNKVTEKGKDVELRCDPISGHTALYWYRQSLGQGLEFLIYFQGNSAPDKSGLPSDRFSAERTGGSVSTLTIQRTQQEDSAVYLCASSWTSGTTGELFFGEGSRLTVL.

This chain links TRBV29-1 with TRBJ1-3; D is undetermined. V lost 4 bases, J lost 0 bases, and 7 bases lay in between. There are 13 residues in the CDR3. The germline gives CDR1 SQVTM, CDR2 ANQGSEA. As DNA, the CDR3 is TGCAGCGTTGTTGTCAACTCTGGAAACACCATATATTTT. Amino acids: CSVVVNSGNTIYF.

The chain combines TRBV14 with TRBJ1-2; perhaps TRBD1 as D (6 bases). V gave up 4 bases and J gave up 2 bases, with 23 bases separating them. CDR1 and CDR2 from the germline V gene are SGHDN and FVKESK. This CDR3 comprises 18 residues. CDR3 DNA sequence: TGTGCCAGCAGCCTGCTTTTCTTTCCGGGACAAGGGAACTATGGCTACACCTTC. It is translated as CASSLLFFPGQGNYGYTF.

The chain is built from TRBV5-4 and TRBJ2-2, with 10 bases fitting TRBD2. Germline CDR1 SGHNT, CDR2 YYREEE (reference sequence). V was clipped by 3 bases and J by 7 bases; unmatched bases: 6. The CDR3 runs 15 residues. The CDR3 reads CASSSAGGLVGELFF. Here the CDR3 DNA reads TGTGCCAGCAGCTCAGCGGGGGGGCTTGTCGGGGAGCTGTTTTTT. Drawing the rest from reference TRBV5-4 and TRBJ2-2, the complete variable domain is ETGVTQSPTHLIKTRGQQVTLRCSSQSGHNTVSWYQQALGQGPQFIFQYYREEENGRGNFPPRFSGLQFPNYSSELNVNALELDDSALYLCASSSAGGLVGELFFGEGSRLTVL.

This chain uses TRBV12-3 or TRBV12-4 with TRBJ2-7; the D is unclear. The CDR3 length is 12 residues. V was trimmed by 3 bases and J by 5 bases, leaving 8 bases between them. The DNA for the CDR3 is TGTGCCAGCAGTTTGAGTATCCACGAGCAGTACTTC. Its translation: CASSLSIHEQYF.